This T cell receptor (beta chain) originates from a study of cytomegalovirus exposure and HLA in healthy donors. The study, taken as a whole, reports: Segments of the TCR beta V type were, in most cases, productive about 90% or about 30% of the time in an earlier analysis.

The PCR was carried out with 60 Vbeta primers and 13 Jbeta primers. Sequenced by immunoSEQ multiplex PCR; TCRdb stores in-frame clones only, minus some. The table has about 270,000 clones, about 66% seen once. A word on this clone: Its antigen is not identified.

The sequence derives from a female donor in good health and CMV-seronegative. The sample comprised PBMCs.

The CDR3: CASSPYQFGGRGGNQPQHF. As DNA, the CDR3 is TGTGCCAGCAGCCCTTACCAATTTGGGGGCAGGGGCGGCAATCAGCCCCAGCATTTT. The chain links TRBV28 to TRBJ1-5; maybe TRBD1 (6 bases). This CDR3 is built from 19 residues. CDR1 is MDHEN, CDR2 SYDVKM, per germline. V shed 6 bases and J shed 2 bases, with 26 bases lying between them.